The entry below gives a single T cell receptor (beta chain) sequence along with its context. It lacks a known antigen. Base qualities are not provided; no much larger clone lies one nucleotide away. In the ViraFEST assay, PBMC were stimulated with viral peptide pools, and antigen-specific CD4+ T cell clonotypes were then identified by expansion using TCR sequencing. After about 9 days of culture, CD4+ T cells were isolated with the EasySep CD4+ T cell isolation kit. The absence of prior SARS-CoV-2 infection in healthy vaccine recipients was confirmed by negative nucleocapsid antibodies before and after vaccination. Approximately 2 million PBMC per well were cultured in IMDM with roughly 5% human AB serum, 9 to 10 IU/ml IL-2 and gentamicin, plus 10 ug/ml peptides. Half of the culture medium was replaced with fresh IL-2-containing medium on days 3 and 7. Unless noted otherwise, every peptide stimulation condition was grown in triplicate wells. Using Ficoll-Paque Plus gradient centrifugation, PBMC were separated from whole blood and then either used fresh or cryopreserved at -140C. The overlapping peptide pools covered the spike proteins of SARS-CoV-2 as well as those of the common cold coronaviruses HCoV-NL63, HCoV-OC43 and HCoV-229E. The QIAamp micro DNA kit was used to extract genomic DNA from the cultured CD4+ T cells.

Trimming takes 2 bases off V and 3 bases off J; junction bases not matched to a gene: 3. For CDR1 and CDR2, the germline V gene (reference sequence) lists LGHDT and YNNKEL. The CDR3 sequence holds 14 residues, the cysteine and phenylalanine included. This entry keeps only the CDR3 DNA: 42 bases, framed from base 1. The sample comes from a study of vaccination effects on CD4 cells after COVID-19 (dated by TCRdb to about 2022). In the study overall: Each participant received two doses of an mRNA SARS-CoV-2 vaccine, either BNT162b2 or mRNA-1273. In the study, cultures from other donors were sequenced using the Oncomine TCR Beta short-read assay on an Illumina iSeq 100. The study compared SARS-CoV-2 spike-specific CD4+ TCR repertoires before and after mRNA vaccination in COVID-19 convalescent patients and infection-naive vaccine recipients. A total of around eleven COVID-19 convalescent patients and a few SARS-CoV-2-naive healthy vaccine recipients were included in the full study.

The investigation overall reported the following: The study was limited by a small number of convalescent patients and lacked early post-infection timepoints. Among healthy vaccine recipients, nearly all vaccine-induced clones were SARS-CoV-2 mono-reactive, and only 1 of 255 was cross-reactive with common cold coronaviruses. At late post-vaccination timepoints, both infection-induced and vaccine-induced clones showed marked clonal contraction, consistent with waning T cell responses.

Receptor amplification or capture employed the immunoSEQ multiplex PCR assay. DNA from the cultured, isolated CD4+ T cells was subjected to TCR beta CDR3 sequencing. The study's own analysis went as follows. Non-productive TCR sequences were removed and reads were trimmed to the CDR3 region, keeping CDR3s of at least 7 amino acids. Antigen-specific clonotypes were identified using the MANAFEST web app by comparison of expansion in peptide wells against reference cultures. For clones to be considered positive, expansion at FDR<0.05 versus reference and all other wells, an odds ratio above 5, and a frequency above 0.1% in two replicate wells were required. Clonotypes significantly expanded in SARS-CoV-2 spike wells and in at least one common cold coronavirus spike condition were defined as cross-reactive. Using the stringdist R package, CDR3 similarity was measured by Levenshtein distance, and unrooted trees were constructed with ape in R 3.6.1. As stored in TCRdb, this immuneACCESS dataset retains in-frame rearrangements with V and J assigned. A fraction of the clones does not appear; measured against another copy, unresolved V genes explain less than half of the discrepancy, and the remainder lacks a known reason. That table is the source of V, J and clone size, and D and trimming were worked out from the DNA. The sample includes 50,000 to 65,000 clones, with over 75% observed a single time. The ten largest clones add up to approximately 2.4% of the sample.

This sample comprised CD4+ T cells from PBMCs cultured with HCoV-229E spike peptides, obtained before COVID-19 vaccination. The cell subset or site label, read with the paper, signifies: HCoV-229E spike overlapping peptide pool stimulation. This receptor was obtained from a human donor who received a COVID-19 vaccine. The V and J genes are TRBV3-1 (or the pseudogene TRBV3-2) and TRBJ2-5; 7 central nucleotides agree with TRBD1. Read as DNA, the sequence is TGTGCCAGCAGCCAACACAGGGGAGAAGAGACCCAGTACTTC. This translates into CASSQHRGEETQYF.